A selection of T cell receptor beta chains follows, all from one sample in a study of T cell responses to AZD1222 COVID-19 vaccine. Assay used: immunoSEQ multiplex PCR; TCRdb lists only in-frame clones, some missing. The top ten hold under 7% of the sample, which has 100,000 to 140,000 clones, about 90% seen once. Source: peripheral blood, taken on day 0 of AZD1222 vaccination. These receptors came from an adult in good health. Each CDR3 is given with its conserved first and last residue. Fields, in order: clone size, V gene, D gene, J gene, CDR3 DNA, CDR3 protein. The D gene is left open where the match is weak. The size of a clone is reported for some rows only, either as once, few or many, or as a class for expanded clones.

size: -
V: TRBV5-1
D: TRBD1
J: TRBJ1-6
DNA: TGCGCCAGCAGCCCAGGGGACAGGAGGATGGGCAATTCACCCCTCCACTTT
CDR3: CASSPGDRRMGNSPLHF

size: -
V: TRBV28
D: -
J: TRBJ1-5
DNA: TGTGCCAGCAGCCCTTACAAAAATAGCAATCAGCCCCAGCATTTT
CDR3: CASSPYKNSNQPQHF

size: -
V: TRBV4-2
D: -
J: TRBJ2-2
DNA: TGTGCCAGCAGCCAAGGGGGGTCCGGGGAGCTGTTTTTT
CDR3: CASSQGGSGELFF

size: -
V: TRBV7-8
D: -
J: TRBJ1-5
DNA: TGTGCCAGCAGCTCCCTTTCAGGGTATAGCAATCAGCCCCAGCATTTT
CDR3: CASSSLSGYSNQPQHF

size: -
V: TRBV5-1
D: -
J: TRBJ2-7
DNA: TGCGCCAGCAGCTCCGGCCCCCTGTCGACCACCCGGGGGTCCTACGAGCAGTACTTC
CDR3: CASSSGPLSTTRGSYEQYF

size: -
V: TRBV28
D: -
J: TRBJ2-2
DNA: TGTGCCAGCAGTTACGGACAGTCCTCCGGGGAGCTGTTTTTT
CDR3: CASSYGQSSGELFF

size: medium-sized
V: TRBV15
D: -
J: TRBJ2-2
DNA: TGTGCCACCAGCAATCTTGGGGCGAACACCGGGGAGCTGTTTTTT
CDR3: CATSNLGANTGELFF

size: -
V: TRBV6-6
D: -
J: TRBJ2-7
DNA: TGTGCCAGCAGTTACTCCGGGGTAGACGAGCAGTACTTC
CDR3: CASSYSGVDEQYF

size: -
V: TRBV24-1
D: TRBD2
J: TRBJ2-1
DNA: TGTGCCACCGGAAACCGACTAGCGAGGTACAATGAGCAGTTCTTC
CDR3: CATGNRLARYNEQFF

size: -
V: TRBV15
D: TRBD2
J: TRBJ2-2
DNA: TGTGCCACCAGCAGAGATCTGGGCGGGACTAGCGTCGGGATGAACACCGGGGAGCTGTTTTTT
CDR3: CATSRDLGGTSVGMNTGELFF

size: once
V: TRBV30
D: -
J: TRBJ1-3
DNA: TGTGCCTGGAGTGTACAGACCTCTGGAAACACCATATATTTT
CDR3: CAWSVQTSGNTIYF

size: -
V: TRBV11-2
D: TRBD2
J: TRBJ2-1
DNA: TGTGCCAGCAGCTCTAGGACTAGCGGGAGTTGGTTCTTC
CDR3: CASSSRTSGSWFF

size: -
V: TRBV29-1
D: -
J: TRBJ2-5
DNA: TGCAGCGTTGGAGAGCTAGGACGCATCCAAGAGACCCAGTACTTC
CDR3: CSVGELGRIQETQYF

size: few
V: TRBV19
D: -
J: TRBJ2-2
DNA: TGTGCCGCCTCAGGGGCGAGGCTAACGAACACCGGGGAGCTGTTTTTT
CDR3: CAASGARLTNTGELFF

size: -
V: TRBV3-1/TRBV3-2
D: -
J: TRBJ2-3
DNA: TGTGCCAGCAGCACCGGGACTAGCACAGATACGCAGTATTTT
CDR3: CASSTGTSTDTQYF

size: -
V: TRBV6-1
D: -
J: TRBJ2-3
DNA: TGTGCCAGCAGTGAAGCGCAAATCTATACAGATACGCAGTATTTT
CDR3: CASSEAQIYTDTQYF

size: -
V: TRBV12-3/TRBV12-4
D: -
J: TRBJ2-5
DNA: TGTGCCAGCAGTTTGGACAGAAAAGAGACCCAGTACTTC
CDR3: CASSLDRKETQYF

size: -
V: TRBV21-1
D: -
J: TRBJ1-5
DNA: TGTGCCAGCAGCATACCGGGACTCAAGTTATTGGATCAGCCCCAGCATTTT
CDR3: CASSIPGLKLLDQPQHF

size: once
V: TRBV28
D: -
J: TRBJ1-3
DNA: TGTGCCAGCAGTTCCCCAGAGAGCTCTGGAAACACCATATATTTT
CDR3: CASSSPESSGNTIYF

size: -
V: TRBV4-1
D: TRBD2
J: TRBJ2-1
DNA: TGCGCCAGCAGCCAAGGCCCTAGCGGGAGCTCCTACAATGAGCAGTTCTTC
CDR3: CASSQGPSGSSYNEQFF

size: -
V: TRBV27
D: TRBD2
J: TRBJ2-3
DNA: TGTGCCAGCAGTTGGAACCTAGGGGGACTAGCGGGAGGGACAGATACGCAGTATTTT
CDR3: CASSWNLGGLAGGTDTQYF

size: -
V: TRBV5-5
D: TRBD1
J: TRBJ1-5
DNA: TGTGCCAGCAGCCCCAGGGGGGGCAATCAGCCCCAGCATTTT
CDR3: CASSPRGGNQPQHF

size: -
V: TRBV19
D: -
J: TRBJ1-5
DNA: TGTGCCAGTAGTATACATGGCGTCGCGGACAATCAGCCCCAGCATTTT
CDR3: CASSIHGVADNQPQHF

size: -
V: TRBV18
D: -
J: TRBJ1-1
DNA: TGTGCCAGCTTCCCGACGGCGAACACTGAAGCTTTCTTT
CDR3: CASFPTANTEAFF

size: -
V: TRBV2
D: -
J: TRBJ1-5
DNA: TGTGCCAGCAGTGCGGGGGTTGGCAATCAGCCCCAGCATTTT
CDR3: CASSAGVGNQPQHF

size: -
V: TRBV14
D: -
J: TRBJ1-4
DNA: TGTGCCAGCAGCCAAGTAGGGGGAGGCGAAAAACTGTTTTTT
CDR3: CASSQVGGGEKLFF

size: -
V: TRBV20-1
D: -
J: TRBJ2-7
DNA: TGCAGTGCTAATAGCTTCTACGAGCAGTACTTC
CDR3: CSANSFYEQYF

size: -
V: TRBV30
D: -
J: TRBJ1-1
DNA: TGTGCCTGGAGTTCCTCGGGCAGGGCCAACACTGAAGCTTTCTTT
CDR3: CAWSSSGRANTEAFF

size: once
V: TRBV4-2
D: TRBD1
J: TRBJ2-2
DNA: TGTGCCAGCAGCCAGGGGGACAGGGGTAGGACCGGGGAGCTGTTTTTT
CDR3: CASSQGDRGRTGELFF

size: -
V: TRBV15
D: TRBD2
J: TRBJ2-3
DNA: TGTGCCACCAGCAGAGAACGGAGGGGAGCGGGGGGCGCAGATACGCAGTATTTT
CDR3: CATSRERRGAGGADTQYF

size: -
V: TRBV27
D: -
J: TRBJ1-1
DNA: TGTGCCAGCAGTTTATTCGGCGAGGGACGGCAGAACACTGAAGCTTTCTTT
CDR3: CASSLFGEGRQNTEAFF

size: -
V: TRBV4-1
D: TRBD1
J: TRBJ1-1
DNA: TGCGCCAGCAGCCAGGGACAGGGAAACACTGAAGCTTTCTTT
CDR3: CASSQGQGNTEAFF

size: -
V: TRBV10-3
D: -
J: TRBJ2-2
DNA: TGTGCCATCAGTGAGCCGAGGGACTTTCTTAACACCGGGGAGCTGTTTTTT
CDR3: CAISEPRDFLNTGELFF

size: -
V: TRBV6-1
D: -
J: TRBJ1-3
DNA: TGTGCCAGCAGTGGTCTGACGGCGCCGGGGTCTGGAAACACCATATATTTT
CDR3: CASSGLTAPGSGNTIYF

size: -
V: TRBV6-2/TRBV6-3
D: -
J: TRBJ1-1
DNA: TGTGCCAGCAGCCCGGACTCCTTGGGCACTGAAGCTTTCTTT
CDR3: CASSPDSLGTEAFF